This T cell receptor beta chain stems from a study of memory CD4+ T cells and cytomegalovirus serostatus. Study-wide points: Each of approximately 63 CMV-associated TCRbeta sequences occurred in one to five individuals.

V lost 3 bases and J 3 bases, leaving 12 bases between the germline ends. The CDR3 spans 14 residues. Germline loops: CDR1 SGHAT, CDR2 FQNNGV. Single viable CD3+CD4+CD8-CD45RO+ cells were sorted as the memory CD4+ T cells. In its sample, this clone ranks as medium-sized. Its antigen remains unidentified. Method: immunoSEQ multiplex PCR; TCRdb's copy keeps in-frame clones and lacks some. This sample has some 52,000 clones, with more than 70% found just once. The rearrangement uses TRBV11-2 and TRBJ2-7; TRBD1 might be the D (5 bases). The receptor was derived from an adult in good health and CMV-seropositive. The specimen was memory CD4+ T cells from blood. The CDR3 nucleotides are TGTGCCAGCAGCTTCGCAGGGTTAGGCTACGAGCAGTACTTC. This encodes CASSFAGLGYEQYF.